This T cell receptor (beta chain) emerged from a study of OX40 agonist ivuxolimab in advanced cancers. As for the study in general: Patients in the trial were receiving intravenous ivuxolimab every 2 weeks, at doses of 0.01 to 10 mg/kg.

Trimming removed 2 bases at V and 3 bases at J, with 23 bases between. The germline V gene encodes CDR1 SEHNR and CDR2 FQNEAQ (reference sequence). The CDR3 spans 18 residues. Data came from immunoSEQ multiplex PCR; TCRdb stores just in-frame clones and leaves some out. Of about 61,000 clones listed, 87% are singletons. The sequence came from an adult with an advanced solid tumor such as melanoma, head and neck, liver or kidney cancer. This chain connects TRBV7-9 to TRBJ2-7, with D possibly matching TRBD1 (5 bases). Sequencing was performed on CD4+ or CD8+ T cells sorted from blood, taken in a trial of the OX40 agonist ivuxolimab. CDR3 residues: CASSLPAIGAEVLYEQYF. CDR3 bases: TGTGCCAGCAGCTTACCTGCTATAGGGGCAGAGGTTCTCTACGAGCAGTACTTC.